The 10 T cell receptor beta chains presented below share a single source sample, sequenced in a study of shared clonotypes between healthy human individuals. The naive CD8 fraction comprised CD45RO-negative cells positively selected for CCR7 and excluded terminally differentiated effector memory CD45RA+ cells. The assay was immunoSEQ multiplex PCR, and TCRdb's table has in-frame clones only and misses some. The sample includes about 2.1 million clones, about 93% of them seen just once. What was sequenced was naive CD8+ T cells from PBMCs. The receptors derive from a man in his late teens or twenties in good health. Some clones in this sample may be carry-over from other donors' samples.

CDR3 in DNA: TGTGCCAGCAGTCATTCGACCCCCTACGAGCAGTACTTC. It is translated as CASSHSTPYEQYF. The rearrangement links TRBV27 to TRBJ2-7; no clear D. V dropped 5 bases and J dropped 2 bases, with 10 bases sitting between them. The CDR3 loop spans 13 amino acids. In germline, CDR1 is MNHEY, CDR2 SMNVEV (reference sequence).

The chain couples TRBV5-8 to TRBJ2-1, with TRBD2 matching 7 bases. Trimming took 0 bases from V and 3 from J; bases not matched to a gene: 9. The germline V gene encodes CDR1 SGHTS and CDR2 YDEGEE. The length of the CDR3 is 17 residues. The CDR3 reads CASSLGEREALYNEQFF. In DNA form, the CDR3 reads TGTGCCAGCAGCTTGGGGGAGCGGGAAGCCCTCTACAATGAGCAGTTCTTC.

The chain combines TRBV4-2 with TRBJ2-7, with TRBD2 matching 14 bases. Germline CDR1 and CDR2: LGHNA and YNFKEQ. The CDR3 runs to 15 residues. V shed 3 bases, J shed 6 bases, and the junction held 4 bases outside the gene matches. DNA of the CDR3: TGTGCCAGCAGCCAGACGACTAGCGGGAGGGGCGAGCAGTACTTC. Protein product: CASSQTTSGRGEQYF.

The chain joins TRBV9 to TRBJ2-1; possibly TRBD2 for D (5 bases). Between the trimmed V and J ends, which lost 1 base and 5 bases, there was a span of 19 bases. Germline-derived CDR1 and CDR2 are SGDLS and YYNGEE. The CDR3 consists of 17 residues. The CDR3 sequence: CASSVPSSGEQDNEQFF. In DNA form, the CDR3 reads TGTGCCAGCAGCGTACCCTCAAGCGGAGAACAAGACAATGAGCAGTTCTTC. The entire variable domain, with the rest obtained from reference TRBV9 and TRBJ2-1, is as follows: DSGVTQTPKHLITATGQRVTLRCSPRSGDLSVYWYQQSLDQGLQFLIQYYNGEERAKGNILERFSAQQFPDLHSELNLSSLELGDSALYFCASSVPSSGEQDNEQFFGPGTRLTVL.

This clone turned up a few times. The rearrangement uses TRBV9 and TRBJ1-1; D possibly corresponds to TRBD1 (5 bases). Trimming pared 0 bases from V and 2 bases from J, leaving 14 bases between. The CDR3 has 16 amino acids. CDR1 is SGDLS and CDR2 is YYNGEE in the germline V gene. CDR3 sequence reads: CASSVGDGTVNTEAFF. The CDR3 region has the DNA TGTGCCAGCAGCGTAGGCGACGGGACGGTTAACACTGAAGCTTTCTTT.

The J gene is TRBJ2-1, the V gene TRBV10-3; 9 positions agree with TRBD2. The CDR3 length is 13 residues. V dropped 11 bases and J dropped 2; count of bases not matched to a gene: 4. CDR1 and CDR2 from the germline V gene are ENHRY and SYGVKD. The CDR3 nucleotides read TGTGCCCTCGGCGGGAGGGCCTACAATGAGCAGTTCTTC. This sequence encodes CALGGRAYNEQFF.

The V gene is TRBV7-9, the J gene TRBJ2-7; possible D gene TRBD1, 7 bases. CDR3 length: 15 amino acids. Between the trimmed V and J ends, which lost 2 bases and 5 bases, there was a span of 16 bases. Germline CDR1 and CDR2: SEHNR and FQNEAQ (reference sequence). In DNA form, the CDR3 reads TGTGCCAGCAGCTTATCTCCAGGGGGAGGTCACGAGCAGTACTTC. It encodes CASSLSPGGGHEQYF.

The CDR3 reads CAWGTSGHFYEQYF. The CDR3 DNA follows: TGTGCCTGGGGAACTAGCGGCCACTTCTACGAGCAGTACTTC. The chain has TRBV30 and TRBJ2-7; 8 bases fit TRBD2. J lost 3 bases, V lost 5 bases, and 9 bases had no gene match. The CDR3 totals 14 residues. Germline loops: CDR1 GTSNPN, CDR2 SVGIG (reference sequence).

The DNA of the CDR3 is TGTGCCAGCAGCGCGAGGGACAGGGAAGGCTATGGCTACACCTTC. Encoded protein: CASSARDREGYGYTF. V usage is TRBV7-2 and J usage is TRBJ1-2; 9 positions match TRBD1. Germline CDR1 and CDR2: SGHTA and FQGNSA. CDR3 size: 15 residues. V dropped 5 bases and J dropped 4; count of bases not matched to a gene: 8.

The V gene is TRBV27, the J gene TRBJ1-1, with a tentative D call TRBD1 (6 bases). Germline-derived CDR1 and CDR2 are MNHEY and SMNVEV (reference sequence). The CDR3 covers 14 residues. V was pared by 6 bases and J by 1 base, with 12 bases between. As DNA, the CDR3 is TGTGCCAGCAGAAAGGGGGTCGCGAACACTGAAGCTTTCTTT. It yields the protein CASRKGVANTEAFF.